The next 21 T cell receptor beta chains were all read from a single sample in a study of tumor and adjacent non-tumor tissue in lung cancer. RNA was extracted from bulk tissue without any cell sorting. This non-tumor lung sample came from over 3 cm beyond the tumor edge. Three rounds of nested PCR, following a modified ARM-PCR protocol, produced the TCRbeta library. TCRdb passed the multiplex PCR reads through MiXCR, listing each CDR3 protein once. The sample consists of 94,000 or so distinct CDR3 sequences, roughly three quarters of them appearing once. Input material: distant non-tumor lung tissue. The receptors were sampled from a woman aged 45 to 65 with non-small cell lung cancer.

Of note for this clonotype: Being one base from a much bigger clone, this may be a read error. The chain uses TRBV12-3 or TRBV12-4 and TRBJ1-2, with D unclear. This CDR3 region has 12 residues. Written as DNA, the CDR3 is TGTGCCGGCAGTTTCTTCTCGAGTGGCTACACCTTC. Translated, it gives CAGSFFSSGYTF.

V usage is TRBV10-3 and J usage is TRBJ2-1; D is perhaps TRBD1 (6 bases). This CDR3 is built from 17 residues. The germline gives CDR1 ENHRY, CDR2 SYGVKD. Trimming stripped 0 bases from V and 3 bases from J, with 15 bases between. The CDR3 sequence: CAISESGRGWDYNEQFF. Written as DNA, the CDR3 is TGTGCCATCAGTGAGTCGGGCAGGGGCTGGGACTACAATGAGCAGTTCTTC.

Remarks on this clonotype: The germline gene is not matched at one end of the junction; a read error may be the cause. The chain combines TRBV5-5 with TRBJ2-1; 7 nucleotides align to TRBD2. Per the germline V gene, CDR1 is SGHKS and CDR2 is YYEKEE (reference sequence). The CDR3 totals 15 residues. The CDR3 here is CASNLGGWQYNEQFF. CDR3 DNA sequence: TGTGCCAGCAACTTGGGAGGGTGGCAATATAATGAGCAGTTCTTC. Full variable domain (remainder filled in from reference TRBV5-5 and TRBJ2-1): DAGVTQSPTHLIKTRGQQVTLRCSPISGHKSVSWYQQVLGQGPQFIFQYYEKEERGRGNFPDRFSARQFPNYSSELNVNALLLGDSALYLCASNLGGWQYNEQFFGPGTRLTVL.

This clonotype appeared once. Because it lacks the conserved phenylalanine or tryptophan at the end, this CDR3 is likely a read error. The chain couples TRBV5-4 to TRBJ2-3; TRBD2 might be the D (6 bases). Germline loops: CDR1 SGHNT, CDR2 YYREEE (reference sequence). The CDR3 totals 15 residues. Trimming took off 5 bases at V and 3 bases at J, with 16 bases between the two ends. The CDR3 loop is CASSSKFGGTDTQYS. CDR3 nucleotides: TGTGCCAGCAGTTCAAAATTCGGAGGGACAGATACGCAGTATTCC.

V and J are TRBV6-6 and TRBJ2-3, with TRBD1 as a possible D gene (5 bases). Per the germline V gene, CDR1 is MNHNY and CDR2 is SVGAGI (reference sequence). This CDR3 is 13 amino acids long. Trimming took 10 bases from V and 2 from J, leaving 13 bases between them. In DNA, the CDR3 is TGTGCCACCGAAGACAGTACCACAGATACGCAGTATTTT. Amino acid sequence: CATEDSTTDTQYF.

The rearrangement uses TRBV6-2 or TRBV6-3 and TRBJ2-1, with D unresolved. Looked up from germline, CDR1 is MNHEY and CDR2 is SVGEGT. The V end lost 8 bases, the J end lost 6 bases, and 8 bases lay between the germline ends. The CDR3 loop spans 11 amino acids. In DNA form, the CDR3 reads TGTGCCAGCGGTGAGTTCAATGAGCAGTTCTTC. Translating gives CASGEFNEQFF.

Comment on this clonotype: At one of its ends the junction is not consistent with the germline gene, which may arise from a read error. The chain uses TRBV4-2 and TRBJ2-7, with 10 bases aligning to TRBD2. Germline V lookup: CDR1 LGHNA, CDR2 YNFKEQ. The CDR3 extends over 15 amino acids. The CDR3 protein is CAGSLSSGRGGELYF. The CDR3, as DNA: TGTGCCGGCAGCCTTTCTAGCGGGAGAGGGGGCGAGCTGTACTTC.

With respect to this clonotype: One end of the junction does not line up with germline, which may come from a read error. This chain joins TRBV6-1 and TRBJ1-5; possibly TRBD1 for D (6 bases). The CDR3 is made up of 14 amino acids. CDR1 and CDR2 (germline): MNHNS, SASEGT. The CDR3 loop is CASSSDGGSQRQHF. The CDR3 DNA reads as TGTGCCAGCAGCTCCGACGGGGGCAGTCAGCGCCAGCATTTT.

In regard to this clonotype: Mismatch with germline at one junction end may stem from a read error. The chain carries TRBV10-3 and TRBJ1-5, with D perhaps TRBD1 (5 bases). The CDR3 spans 18 residues. The germline V gene encodes CDR1 ENHRY and CDR2 SYGVKD. CDR3 amino acids: CPISESRVGTGGNRPQQF. Here the CDR3 DNA reads TGTCCCATCAGTGAGTCCCGGGTCGGAACAGGTGGCAATCGGCCCCAGCAGTTT.

This clonotype was counted once. Germline and junction disagree at one end, which may indicate a read error. The chain combines TRBV6-2 or TRBV6-3 with TRBJ2-7; D not resolved. From germline, CDR1 is MNHEY and CDR2 SVGEGT. The CDR3 runs 11 residues. CDR3 amino acids: CASLTQRAKYF. The CDR3 DNA follows: TGCGCCAGCCTGACCCAGAGAGCCAAGTACTTC.

With respect to this clonotype: A much more abundant neighbour one base away suggests this may be a read error. The rearrangement uses TRBV20-1 and TRBJ2-7; the D gene is possibly TRBD2 (6 bases). Germline CDR1 is DFQATT and CDR2 is SNEGSKA (reference sequence). V lost 6 bases to trimming and J lost 7 bases, with 22 bases between them. This CDR3 is 14 amino acids long. CDR3 region: CSAIPPGLDSEQYF. The DNA for the CDR3 is TGCAGTGCGATACCCCCGGGACTCGATAGTGAGCAGTACTTC.

This clonotype was seen repeatedly, ten times or more. This chain uses TRBV30 with TRBJ2-2, with 8 bases fitting TRBD2. CDR3 length: 15 amino acids. Germline CDR1 is GTSNPN and CDR2 is SVGIG (reference sequence). V was pared by 3 bases and J by 6 bases, with 9 bases of the junction left unmatched. CDR3 in amino acids: CAWRLAGGAAGELFF. In nucleotides, the CDR3 is TGTGCCTGGAGGTTGGCGGGAGGTGCTGCCGGGGAGCTGTTTTTT.

Concerning this clonotype: One junction end disagrees with the germline gene, perhaps due to a read error. The chain uses TRBV11-2 and TRBJ2-2; 8 nucleotides align to TRBD2. The germline V gene encodes CDR1 SGHAT and CDR2 FQNNGV. The CDR3 spans 14 residues. As DNA, the CDR3 is TGTGCCAGTAGCTCGGCTAGCGGGACCGGGGAGCTGTTTTTT. Its protein product is CASSSASGTGELFF.

As regards this clonotype: The conserved phenylalanine or tryptophan is not found at the CDR3 terminus, so this likely reflects a read error. The V call is TRBV29-1, the J call TRBJ2-7; 8 bases align to TRBD2. The germline gives CDR1 SQVTM, CDR2 ANQGSEA. Trimming cost V 6 bases and J 5 bases; bases outside gene matches: 9. The CDR3 consists of 13 residues. The CDR3 DNA reads as TGCAGCGTCCTTACCGGGAGGGGGAACGAGCAGTACCTC. As protein: CSVLTGRGNEQYL.

The J gene is TRBJ2-1, the V gene TRBV11-2; 7 bases match TRBD2. The CDR3 loop spans 19 amino acids. V shed 2 bases, J shed 7 bases, and the junction held 20 bases outside the gene matches. Germline assignment: CDR1 SGHAT and CDR2 FQNNGV. As DNA, the CDR3 is TGTGCCAGCAGCTTAAGTATCGGGGGGTCTGGGCGCGATTATAATGAGCAGTTCTTC. Residues: CASSLSIGGSGRDYNEQFF.

This sequence joins TRBV6-1 and TRBJ1-4, with D unresolved. Germline V lookup: CDR1 MNHNS, CDR2 SASEGT. V lost 4 bases and J lost 4, with 16 bases in between. The length of the CDR3 is 16 residues. The CDR3 loop is CASSGFPRQSNEKLFF. The CDR3 nucleotides are TGTGCCAGCAGTGGATTTCCGAGGCAGAGTAATGAAAAACTGTTTTTT.

Many counts were recorded for this clonotype. J is TRBJ2-1 and V is TRBV5-1; 11 bases map to TRBD2. CDR3 length: 15 residues. The germline gives CDR1 SGHRS, CDR2 YFSETQ. Trimming took 0 bases from V and 8 from J; bases not matched to a gene: 4. The CDR3 DNA sequence: TGCGCCAGCAGCTTGGATAGCGGGAGGGTGGATGAGCAGTTCTTC. Translating gives CASSLDSGRVDEQFF.

The chain joins TRBV5-1 to TRBJ2-1; possibly TRBD1 or TRBD2 for D (6 bases each). Germline loops: CDR1 SGHRS, CDR2 YFSETQ. The CDR3 sequence is 15 residues long. The CDR3 DNA is TGCGACAGTAGCTTGGCATGGGGGGCGAGCGATGAGCAGTTCTTC. It encodes CDSSLAWGASDEQFF.

Note on this clonotype: Sequence at one end of the junction differs from germline and may be a read error. The chain carries TRBV7-8 and TRBJ2-3; the match to TRBD2 covers 14 bases. The CDR3 contains 18 residues. Germline V gives CDR1 SGHVS, CDR2 FQNEAQ. CDR3 DNA sequence: TGTACCAGCAGCCACGGACAGGGTGGGACTAGCGGGGGAGATACGCAGTATTTT. Its translation is CTSSHGQGGTSGGDTQYF.

A remark on this clonotype: One end of the junction does not line up with germline, which may come from a read error. The V call is TRBV6-5, the J call TRBJ1-3, with D uncertain. CDR1 MNHEY and CDR2 SVGAGI come from the germline V gene. The CDR3 consists of 12 residues. The CDR3 reads CGSRSSGNTIYF. The CDR3 nucleotides read TGTGGCAGCAGATCGTCTGGAAACACAATATATTTT.

Remarks on this clonotype: At one end the junction does not follow the germline gene, possibly because of a read error. The V and J genes are TRBV10-2 and TRBJ2-7; 7 bases map to TRBD1. This CDR3 contains 12 residues. Germline V CDR1 and CDR2: WSHSY, SAAADI. CDR3 sequence reads: CASRQGCDEHYF. The CDR3 coding sequence is TGCGCCAGCAGACAGGGGTGCGACGAGCACTACTTC.